This TCR beta chain emerged from a study of T cells in Graves' hyperthyroidism and ophthalmopathy. Findings of the study overall: Most expanded thyroid clonotypes above 0.001 also appeared in blood. A model using 13 V-J features told ophthalmopathy apart from stable hyperthyroidism.

This CDR3 spans 11 amino acids. Germline V gives CDR1 MNHNS, CDR2 SASEGT. V dropped 6 bases and J dropped 12 bases, with 12 bases sitting between them. Amplification yielded TCR beta CDR3 regions, with RNA transcripts as the source. Using the HTBI primer set, a first-round RT-PCR was run on the TCR CDR3. TCRdb used MiXCR to reprocess the multiplex PCR reads, holding one entry per CDR3 protein. Altogether 350,000 to 500,000 distinct CDR3 sequences are present, around 13% being singletons, with the ten largest covering more than 4.5%. This clonotype showed up many times. Its antigen remains unknown. This chain uses TRBV6-1 with TRBJ2-1; TRBD1 might be the D (5 bases). Source material: blood. The sequence came from a young woman with Graves' hyperthyroidism. This CDR3 reads CASSSRALQFF. CDR3 nucleotide sequence: TGTGCCAGCAGCTCCAGGGCGTTGCAGTTCTTC.